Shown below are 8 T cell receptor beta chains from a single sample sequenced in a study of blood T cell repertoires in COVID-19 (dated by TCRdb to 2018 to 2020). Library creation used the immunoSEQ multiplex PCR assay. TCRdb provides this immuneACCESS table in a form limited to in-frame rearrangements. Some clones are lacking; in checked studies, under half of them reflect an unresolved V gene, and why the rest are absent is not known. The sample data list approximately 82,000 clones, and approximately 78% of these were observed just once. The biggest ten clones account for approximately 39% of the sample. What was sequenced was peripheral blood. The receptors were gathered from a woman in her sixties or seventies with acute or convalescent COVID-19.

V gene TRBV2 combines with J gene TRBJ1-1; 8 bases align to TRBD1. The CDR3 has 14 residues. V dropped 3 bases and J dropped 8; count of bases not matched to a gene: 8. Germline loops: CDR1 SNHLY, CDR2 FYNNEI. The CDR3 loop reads CASSEVLGDREAFF. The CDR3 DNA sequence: TGTGCCAGCAGTGAGGTGCTTGGGGACAGGGAAGCTTTCTTT.

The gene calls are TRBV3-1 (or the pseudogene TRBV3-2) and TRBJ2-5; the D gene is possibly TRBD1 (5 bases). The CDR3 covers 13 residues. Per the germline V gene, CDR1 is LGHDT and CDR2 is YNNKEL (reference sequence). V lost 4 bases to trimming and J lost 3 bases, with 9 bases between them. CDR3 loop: CASSLQQEETQYF. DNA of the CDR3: TGTGCCAGCAGCCTGCAACAGGAAGAGACCCAGTACTTC.

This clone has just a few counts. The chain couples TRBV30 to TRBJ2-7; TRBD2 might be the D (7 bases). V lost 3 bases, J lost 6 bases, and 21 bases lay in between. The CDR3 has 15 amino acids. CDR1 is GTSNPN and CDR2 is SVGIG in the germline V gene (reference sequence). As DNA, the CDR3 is TGTGCCTGGAGCCTAGGGGGGGCCCGGGTGCGCGAGCAGTACTTC. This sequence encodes CAWSLGGARVREQYF. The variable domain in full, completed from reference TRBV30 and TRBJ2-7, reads SQTIHQWPATLVQPVGSPLSLECTVEGTSNPNLYWYRQAAGRGLQLLFYSVGIGQISSEVPQNLSASRPQDRQFILSSKKLLLSDSGFYLCAWSLGGARVREQYFGPGTRLTVT.

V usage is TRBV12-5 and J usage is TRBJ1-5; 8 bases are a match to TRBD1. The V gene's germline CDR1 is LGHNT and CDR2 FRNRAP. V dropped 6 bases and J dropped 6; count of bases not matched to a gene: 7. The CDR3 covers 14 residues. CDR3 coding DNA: TGTGCTAGTGGCCGAGGGACAGGAGGTCAGCCCCAGCATTTT. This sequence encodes CASGRGTGGQPQHF.

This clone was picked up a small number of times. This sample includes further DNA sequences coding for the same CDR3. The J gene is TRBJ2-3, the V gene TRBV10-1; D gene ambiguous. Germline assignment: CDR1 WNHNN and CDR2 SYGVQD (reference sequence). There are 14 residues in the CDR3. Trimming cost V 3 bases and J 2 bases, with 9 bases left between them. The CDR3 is CASSETTNTDTQYF. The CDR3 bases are TGCGCCAGCAGTGAAACTACCAACACAGATACGCAGTATTTT.

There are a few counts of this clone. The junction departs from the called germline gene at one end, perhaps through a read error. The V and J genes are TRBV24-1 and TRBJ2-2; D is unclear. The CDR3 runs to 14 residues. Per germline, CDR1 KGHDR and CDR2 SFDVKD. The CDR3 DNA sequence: TGTGCCACCAGTGATCCGAGGAACGCCGGGGAGCTGTTTTTT. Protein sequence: CATSDPRNAGELFF.

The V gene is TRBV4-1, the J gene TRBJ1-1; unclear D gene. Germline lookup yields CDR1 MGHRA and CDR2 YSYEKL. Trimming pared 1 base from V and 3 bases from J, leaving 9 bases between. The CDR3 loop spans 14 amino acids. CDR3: CASSQVFRDTEAFF. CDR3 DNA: TGCGCCAGCAGCCAAGTTTTCCGGGACACTGAAGCTTTCTTT.

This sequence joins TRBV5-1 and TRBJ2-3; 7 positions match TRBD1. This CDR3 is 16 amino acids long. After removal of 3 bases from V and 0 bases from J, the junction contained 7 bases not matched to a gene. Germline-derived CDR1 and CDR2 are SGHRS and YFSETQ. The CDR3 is CASSSQGQPSTDTQYF. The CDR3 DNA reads TGCGCCAGCAGCTCGCAGGGACAGCCTAGCACAGATACGCAGTATTTT.